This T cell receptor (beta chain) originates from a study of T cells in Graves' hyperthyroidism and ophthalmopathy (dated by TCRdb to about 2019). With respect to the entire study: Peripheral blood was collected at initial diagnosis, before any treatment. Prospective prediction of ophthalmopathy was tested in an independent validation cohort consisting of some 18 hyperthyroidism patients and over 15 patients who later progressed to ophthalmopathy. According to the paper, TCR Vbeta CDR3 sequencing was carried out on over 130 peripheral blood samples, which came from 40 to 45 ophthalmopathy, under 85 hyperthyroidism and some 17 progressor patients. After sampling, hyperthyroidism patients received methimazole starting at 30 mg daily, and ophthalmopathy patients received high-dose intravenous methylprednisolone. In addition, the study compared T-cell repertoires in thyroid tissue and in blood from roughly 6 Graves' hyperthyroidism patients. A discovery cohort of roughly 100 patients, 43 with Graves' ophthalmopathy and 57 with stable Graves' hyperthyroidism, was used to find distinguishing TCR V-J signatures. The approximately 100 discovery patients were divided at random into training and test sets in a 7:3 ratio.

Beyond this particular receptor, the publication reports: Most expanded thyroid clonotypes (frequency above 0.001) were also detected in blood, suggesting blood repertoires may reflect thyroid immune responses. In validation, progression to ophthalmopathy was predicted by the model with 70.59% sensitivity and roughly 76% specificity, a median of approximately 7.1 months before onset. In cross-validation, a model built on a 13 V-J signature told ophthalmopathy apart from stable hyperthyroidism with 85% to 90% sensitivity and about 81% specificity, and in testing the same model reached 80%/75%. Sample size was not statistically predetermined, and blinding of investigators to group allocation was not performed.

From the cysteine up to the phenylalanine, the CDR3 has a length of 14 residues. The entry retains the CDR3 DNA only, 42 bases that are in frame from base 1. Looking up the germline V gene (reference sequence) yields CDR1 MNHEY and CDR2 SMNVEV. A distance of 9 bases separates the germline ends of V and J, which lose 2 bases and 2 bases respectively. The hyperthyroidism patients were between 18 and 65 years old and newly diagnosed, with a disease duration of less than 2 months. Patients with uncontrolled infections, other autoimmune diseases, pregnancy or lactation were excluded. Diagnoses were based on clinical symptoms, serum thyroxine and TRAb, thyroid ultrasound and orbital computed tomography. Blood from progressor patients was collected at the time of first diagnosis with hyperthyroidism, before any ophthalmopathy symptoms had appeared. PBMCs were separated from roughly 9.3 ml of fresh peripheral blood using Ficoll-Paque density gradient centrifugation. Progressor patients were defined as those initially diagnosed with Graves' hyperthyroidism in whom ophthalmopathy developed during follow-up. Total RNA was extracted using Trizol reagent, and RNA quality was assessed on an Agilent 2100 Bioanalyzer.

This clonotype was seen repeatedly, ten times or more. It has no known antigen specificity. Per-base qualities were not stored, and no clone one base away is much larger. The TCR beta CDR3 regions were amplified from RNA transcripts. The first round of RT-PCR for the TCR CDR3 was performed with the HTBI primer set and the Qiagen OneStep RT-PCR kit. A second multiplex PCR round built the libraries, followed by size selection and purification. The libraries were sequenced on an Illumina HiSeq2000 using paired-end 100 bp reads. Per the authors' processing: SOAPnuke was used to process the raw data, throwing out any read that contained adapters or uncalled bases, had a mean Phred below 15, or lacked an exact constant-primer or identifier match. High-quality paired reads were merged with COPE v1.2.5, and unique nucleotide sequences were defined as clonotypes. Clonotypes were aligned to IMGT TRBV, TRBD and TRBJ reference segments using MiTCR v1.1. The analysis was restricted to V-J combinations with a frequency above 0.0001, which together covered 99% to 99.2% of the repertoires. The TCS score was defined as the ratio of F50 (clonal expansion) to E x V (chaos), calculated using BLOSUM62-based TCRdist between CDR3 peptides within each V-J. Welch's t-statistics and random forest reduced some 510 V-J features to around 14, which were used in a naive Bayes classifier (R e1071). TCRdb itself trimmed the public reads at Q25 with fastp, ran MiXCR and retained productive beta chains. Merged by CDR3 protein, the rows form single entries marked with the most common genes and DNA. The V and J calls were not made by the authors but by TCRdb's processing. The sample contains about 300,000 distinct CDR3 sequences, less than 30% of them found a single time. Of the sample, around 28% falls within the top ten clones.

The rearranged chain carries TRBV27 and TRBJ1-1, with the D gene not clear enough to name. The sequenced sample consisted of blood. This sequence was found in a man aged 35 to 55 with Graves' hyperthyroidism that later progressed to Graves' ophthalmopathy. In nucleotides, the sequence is TGTGCCAGCAGTTTAATCGCGGGAAACACTGAAGCTTTCTTT. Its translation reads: CASSLIAGNTEAFF.